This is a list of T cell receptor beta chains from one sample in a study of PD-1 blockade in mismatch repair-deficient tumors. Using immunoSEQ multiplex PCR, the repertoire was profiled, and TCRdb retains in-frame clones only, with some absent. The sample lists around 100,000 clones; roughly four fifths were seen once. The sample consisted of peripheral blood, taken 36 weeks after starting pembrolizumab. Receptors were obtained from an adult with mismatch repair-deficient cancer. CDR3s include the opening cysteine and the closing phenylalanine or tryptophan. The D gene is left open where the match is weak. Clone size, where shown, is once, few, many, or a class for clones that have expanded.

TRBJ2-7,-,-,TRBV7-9,TGTGCCAGCACCGTGCCCGGGACCTACGAGCAGTACTTC,CASTVPGTYEQYF
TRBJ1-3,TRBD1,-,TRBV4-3,TGCGCCAGCAGCCAAGATGGGACAGAACTAGGAAACACCATATATTTT,CASSQDGTELGNTIYF
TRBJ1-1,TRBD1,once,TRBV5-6,TGTGCCAGCAGCCGAGGGGGCTGGGACACTGAAGCTTTCTTT,CASSRGGWDTEAFF
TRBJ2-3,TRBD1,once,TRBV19,TGTGCCAGTACCTATGCTGGGACAGGCGAGCAGTATTTT,CASTYAGTGEQYF
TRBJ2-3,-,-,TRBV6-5,TGTGCCGGCGGCCGAAGGCCTGGGGATACGCAGTATTTT,CAGGRRPGDTQYF
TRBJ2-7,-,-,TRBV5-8,TGTGCCAGCAGCTTGGACGACAGCTCCTACGAGCAGTACTTC,CASSLDDSSYEQYF
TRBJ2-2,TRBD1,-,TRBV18,TGTGCCAGCTCACCAGGGACAGGGGACACCGGGGAGCTGTTTTTT,CASSPGTGDTGELFF
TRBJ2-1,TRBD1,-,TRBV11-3,TGTGCCAGCAGCTTAGGTGGGACAGGGTTCTACAATGAGCAGTTCTTC,CASSLGGTGFYNEQFF
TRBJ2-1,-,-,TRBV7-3,TGTGCCAGCAGCTTAGCCGGGATCTCCTACAATGAGCAGTTCTTC,CASSLAGISYNEQFF
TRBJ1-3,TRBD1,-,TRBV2,TGTGCCAGCAGCGGACAGGGACGTAGGACCATATATTTT,CASSGQGRRTIYF
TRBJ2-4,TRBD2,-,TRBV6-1,TGTGCCAGCAGAGTTAGCGGGCTAGCCAAAAACATTCAGTACTTC,CASRVSGLAKNIQYF
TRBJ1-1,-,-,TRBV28,TGTGCCAGCAGTTTCCATCTGGACAGTATGAACACTGAAGCTTTCTTT,CASSFHLDSMNTEAFF
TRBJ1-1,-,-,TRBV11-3,TGTGCCAGCAGCTTAGGGGTTGGACAGTCGAGCGAAGCTTTCTTT,CASSLGVGQSSEAFF
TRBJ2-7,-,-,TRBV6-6,TGTGCCAGCAGTTTTGCAGGGGCTGTCTACGAGCAGTACTTC,CASSFAGAVYEQYF
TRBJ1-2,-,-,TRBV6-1,TGTGCCAGCAGTGAAGGGCCGGGACAAAACTATGGCTACACCTTC,CASSEGPGQNYGYTF
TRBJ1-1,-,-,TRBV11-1,TGTGCCAGCAGCTTTTACTCGACTGAAGCTTTCTTT,CASSFYSTEAFF
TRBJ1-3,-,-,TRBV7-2,TGTGCCAGCACCACAAACCCTGTGGCTGCTGGAAACACCATATATTTT,CASTTNPVAAGNTIYF
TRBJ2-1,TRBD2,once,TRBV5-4,TGTGCCAGCAGCAGGTATTATAGCGGGGATTCCTACAATGAGCAGTTCTTC,CASSRYYSGDSYNEQFF
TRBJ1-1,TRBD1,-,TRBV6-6,TGTGCCAGCAGTTACTCGACAGGGGGCGGCACTGAAGCTTTCTTT,CASSYSTGGGTEAFF
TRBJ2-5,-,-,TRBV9,TGTGCCAGCAGCGTAGGCCTAGCGTCAACAGAGACCCAGTACTTC,CASSVGLASTETQYF
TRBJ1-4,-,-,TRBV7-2,TGTGCCAGCAGCTTAGAGTGGCCTCAAAAACTGTTTTTT,CASSLEWPQKLFF
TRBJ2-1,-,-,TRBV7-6,TGTGCCAGCAGCTCAAGGGCGGGGGGAAGTCCAGGGGGCAATGAGCAGTTCTTC,CASSSRAGGSPGGNEQFF